This note documents a single T cell receptor (beta chain) sequence. Its specificity is not known. The data were taken from a study of metastatic and nonmetastatic thyroid tumors. Study-wide background: Both malignant and benign thyroid patients supplied peripheral blood and tumor or nodule tissue samples, across which the repertoires of these patients were then compared. The study, taken as a whole, reports: When malignant thyroid tumors were compared with benign nodules, TCR beta diversity was reportedly significantly higher in the malignant tumors. This held in both blood and tumor samples.

The CDR3 has 16 amino acids. V was clipped by 7 bases and J by 4 bases; unmatched bases: 15. Germline V CDR1 and CDR2: MNHNS, SASEGT. Patients underwent thyroid surgery, and none had received any treatment before it. Methods used by the authors: Construction of a distant-metastasis classifier for papillary thyroid cancer relied on CDR3 differences across clinicopathological groups. TCRdb re-clonotyped the PCR reads through MiXCR. It is TCRdb's table, rather than the study itself, that gives the V and J calls and clone size. Of some 31,000 clones listed, roughly 4.2% are singletons. The chain employs TRBV6-1 and TRBJ2-7; TRBD2 aligns across 8 bases. The TCR originated in a female donor with papillary thyroid cancer or a benign thyroid nodule (not recorded which). Some clones in this sample may be carry-over from other donors' samples. Specimen: blood. The chain's CDR3 is CASIRWAGGTRYEQYF. The CDR3 nucleotides are TGTGCCAGCATTCGGTGGGCGGGCGGGACTAGGTACGAGCAGTACTTC.